The 9 T cell receptor beta chains reported below all come from one sample, sequenced in a study of T cells in localized non-small cell lung cancer. TCRdb's copy holds only in-frame clones and misses some; the assay was immunoSEQ multiplex PCR. The sample holds about 77,000 clones; 88% are singletons and the top ten take about 20%. The source material was peripheral blood, sampled before any cancer treatment. The receptor set was obtained from a woman aged 40 to 75 with stage I squamous cell lung carcinoma.

The chain has TRBV2 and TRBJ2-4; TRBD1 matches 7 bases. The V gene's germline CDR1 is SNHLY and CDR2 FYNNEI. The CDR3 has 16 residues. Losses at the gene ends were 5 bases for V and 3 bases for J; bases not matched to a gene: 10. In DNA form, the CDR3 reads TGTGCCAGCAGTCCCGACAGGGTAATCGGCAAAAACATTCAGTACTTC. Translation gives CASSPDRVIGKNIQYF.

The chain carries TRBV2 and TRBJ2-1; D may be TRBD2 (7 bases). Trimming stripped 5 bases from V and 2 bases from J, with 13 bases between. Germline-derived CDR1 and CDR2 are SNHLY and FYNNEI. The CDR3 spans 15 residues. CDR3 loop: CASSRRGGAYNEQFF. The DNA of the CDR3 is TGTGCCAGCAGTCGTAGGGGGGGCGCCTACAATGAGCAGTTCTTC.

In its sample, this clone was seen once. The V and J genes are TRBV5-4 and TRBJ1-1; D might be TRBD1 (5 bases). The V and J ends lost 1 base and 2 bases respectively, with 15 bases between them. Germline CDR1 SGHNT, CDR2 YYREEE (reference sequence). This CDR3 has 16 amino acids. As DNA, the CDR3 is TGTGCCAGCAGCTTGTTTCAGGGCTCGGAAAACACTGAAGCTTTCTTT. It is translated as CASSLFQGSENTEAFF.

V is TRBV5-6 and J is TRBJ1-5; the D is unclear. Germline loops: CDR1 SGHDT, CDR2 YYEEEE. The V end was cut by 0 bases, the J end by 4 bases, with 11 bases between. The CDR3 length is 15 residues. The CDR3 region has the DNA TGTGCCAGCAGCTTGGGGCAGGCCGCTAATCAGCCCCAGCATTTT. As protein: CASSLGQAANQPQHF.

There are a few counts of this clone. J is TRBJ1-1 and V is TRBV7-2; perhaps TRBD1 as D (5 bases). The germline CDR1 and CDR2 sequences are SGHTA and FQGNSA. The CDR3 contains 14 residues. V lost 1 base and J 11 bases, leaving 17 bases between the germline ends. The CDR3 coding sequence is TGTGCCAGCAGCTTAGACGTACAGGCCACTGGGGCTTTCTTT. This translates into CASSLDVQATGAFF.

The chain links TRBV7-9 to TRBJ1-2; TRBD1 aligns across 8 bases. The germline gives CDR1 SEHNR, CDR2 FQNEAQ (reference sequence). The V and J ends lost 5 bases and 8 bases, in that order; junction bases with no gene match: 10. This CDR3 has 14 residues. Here the CDR3 DNA reads TGTGCCAGCAGCCGGACAGGGCATATTGGAGGCTACACCTTC. Its translation: CASSRTGHIGGYTF.

V usage is TRBV30 and J usage is TRBJ2-7; 10 nucleotides match TRBD1. This CDR3 comprises 15 residues. V shed 2 bases and J 5 bases; nucleotides not matched to a gene: 9. Germline V gene lookup returns CDR1 GTSNPN and CDR2 SVGIG (reference sequence). As DNA, the CDR3 is TGTGCCTGGAGTCGGACAGGGGGGGTGTTGGACGAGCAGTACTTC. Residues: CAWSRTGGVLDEQYF.

This chain joins TRBV2 and TRBJ2-1; a possible D gene is TRBD2 (5 bases). The V and J ends lost 4 bases and 7 bases respectively, with 11 bases between them. CDR1 is SNHLY, CDR2 FYNNEI, per germline. The CDR3 runs to 13 residues. CDR3 loop: CASSVSRTNEQFF. The CDR3 DNA is TGTGCCAGCAGTGTCTCCAGGACTAATGAGCAGTTCTTC.

The rearrangement joins TRBV30 to TRBJ1-2, with TRBD1 as a possible D gene (5 bases). The CDR3 is 12 residues long. V shed 1 base and J shed 4 bases, with 7 bases lying between them. Germline V gene lookup returns CDR1 GTSNPN and CDR2 SVGIG (reference sequence). CDR3 amino acids: CAWSEGFYGYTF. The DNA for the CDR3 is TGTGCCTGGAGTGAGGGGTTCTATGGCTACACCTTC.